This passage covers 14 T cell receptor beta chains from one sample sequenced in a study of cytomegalovirus exposure and HLA in healthy donors (dated by TCRdb to between 2016 and 2019). The library came from the immunoSEQ multiplex PCR assay. The multiplex PCR relied on a mix of 60 forward primers for TCR Vbeta segments and 13 reverse primers for TCR Jbeta segments. TCRdb carries this immuneACCESS record with in-frame sequences only. Its versions omit some clonotypes, under half of them owing to an unresolved V gene in the studies checked, with the rest unexplained. The sample includes 130,000 or so clones, with approximately 89% observed a single time. 6% to 8% of the sample rests with the top ten. Sequences were obtained from PBMCs. The receptors derive from a woman aged 25-40 years in good health and CMV-seropositive.

The gene calls are TRBV7-2 and TRBJ2-2, with 7 positions matching TRBD1. This CDR3 is 15 amino acids long. The trim removed 1 base at V and 6 bases at J, leaving 5 bases unmatched. Germline V lookup: CDR1 SGHTA, CDR2 FQGNSA. The CDR3 DNA reads as TGTGCCAGCAGCTTAGTCGGACAGGTGTCCGGGGAGCTGTTTTTT. It codes for CASSLVGQVSGELFF.

About this clone itself: Sequence at one end of the junction differs from germline and may be a read error. The chain carries TRBV7-9 and TRBJ2-3; D remains ambiguous. This CDR3 has 14 amino acids. The germline gives CDR1 SEHNR, CDR2 FQNEAQ (reference sequence). The CDR3 DNA reads TGTTCCAGCAGCTTACCTAACCTCGGAGATACGCAGTATTTT. Translating it yields CSSSLPNLGDTQYF.

The chain has TRBV18 and TRBJ1-1; D gene unclear. CDR1 KGHSH and CDR2 LQKENI come from the germline V gene. Between the trimmed V and J ends, which lost 3 bases and 1 base, there was a span of 6 bases. The CDR3 loop spans 13 amino acids. The CDR3 DNA reads as TGTGCCAGCTCACCGGCGGAGAACACTGAAGCTTTCTTT. Residues: CASSPAENTEAFF.

In its sample, this clone was seen a few times. The gene calls are TRBV6-1 and TRBJ1-5, with a tentative D call TRBD1 (5 bases). This CDR3 has 14 amino acids. Germline CDR1 is MNHNS and CDR2 is SASEGT. With 2 bases removed from V and 3 bases from J, the gap between germline ends came to 8 bases. The CDR3 sequence: CASSEWGPNQPQHF. CDR3 in DNA: TGTGCCAGCAGTGAATGGGGCCCCAATCAGCCCCAGCATTTT.

The chain combines TRBV10-1 with TRBJ2-3; no clear D gene. CDR3 length equals 13 residues. The ends were cut back, 2 bases at V and 4 bases at J, with 7 bases in the middle. Germline-derived CDR1 and CDR2 are WNHNN and SYGVQD (reference sequence). CDR3: CASSEGFADTQYF. The CDR3 DNA sequence: TGCGCCAGCAGTGAGGGCTTCGCAGATACGCAGTATTTT.

V gene TRBV18 combines with J gene TRBJ1-3, with a possible D match to TRBD1 (5 bases). This CDR3 is 15 amino acids long. The V end lost 2 bases, the J end lost 0 bases, and 8 bases lay between the germline ends. Germline V lookup: CDR1 KGHSH, CDR2 LQKENI. This chain's CDR3 is CASSPGQSSGNTIYF. CDR3 nucleotide sequence: TGTGCCAGCTCACCAGGACAAAGCTCTGGAAACACCATATATTTT.

The V call is TRBV19, the J call TRBJ2-7, with TRBD1 matching over 8 bases. Germline values: CDR1 LNHDA, CDR2 SQIVND (reference sequence). V lost 5 bases and J lost 4; bases outside the gene matches: 10. This CDR3 comprises 15 residues. CDR3 sequence reads: CASSLKDRAGYEQYF. The DNA of the CDR3 is TGTGCCAGTAGTTTAAAGGACAGGGCCGGGTACGAGCAGTACTTC.

The chain combines TRBV5-1 with TRBJ2-2; D ambiguous. CDR1 SGHRS and CDR2 YFSETQ come from the germline V gene. The CDR3 is made up of 14 amino acids. Trimming left V 4 bases short and J 2 bases short, with 9 bases between. The CDR3 nucleotides read TGCGCCAGCAGCCCCCGGGTCAACACCGGGGAGCTGTTTTTT. It codes for CASSPRVNTGELFF. The full variable domain, completed using reference TRBV5-1 and TRBJ2-2, is KAGVTQTPRYLIKTRGQQVTLSCSPISGHRSVSWYQQTPGQGLQFLFEYFSETQRNKGNFPGRFSGRQFSNSRSEMNVSTLELGDSALYLCASSPRVNTGELFFGEGSRLTVL.

The chain employs TRBV6-1 and TRBJ2-2; D may be TRBD2 (5 bases). Trimming took off 6 bases at V and 0 bases at J, with 8 bases between the two ends. In germline, CDR1 is MNHNS, CDR2 SASEGT. This CDR3 is built from 14 residues. The CDR3 loop reads CASRGAANTGELFF. CDR3 DNA: TGTGCCAGCAGGGGAGCGGCGAACACCGGGGAGCTGTTTTTT.

The CDR3 bases are TGTGCCAGCAGCTGGGGTTGGGAGACTCCCTACGAGCAGTACTTC. This codes for CASSWGWETPYEQYF. The rearrangement links TRBV27 to TRBJ2-5; the D gene is possibly TRBD2 (5 bases). The closer fit of TRBJ2-7 to the DNA end suggests the J call may be wrong. Germline CDR1 reads MNHEY; CDR2 reads SMNVEV (reference sequence). The CDR3 sequence is 15 residues long.

The chain has TRBV5-5 and TRBJ2-1, with 10 bases aligning to TRBD2. V trimming: 3 bases; J trimming: 4 bases; junction bases outside the gene matches: 7. CDR1 and CDR2 from the germline V gene are SGHKS and YYEKEE (reference sequence). The CDR3 has 16 amino acids. The CDR3 DNA reads TGTGCCAGCAGCTCCGAGCGGGGGGGCCCGTACAATGAGCAGTTCTTC. It translates to CASSSERGGPYNEQFF.

This clone was recorded only once. The chain joins TRBV5-6 to TRBJ2-5; the D gene is possibly TRBD2 (6 bases). Gene TRBJ2-7 matches the end of the DNA better, so the J call may be wrong. Germline V CDR1 and CDR2: SGHDT, YYEEEE. The CDR3 totals 14 residues. The CDR3 DNA reads as TGTGCCAGCAGCCGGGACTTAAAGAGCTACGAGCAGTACTTC. This gives the protein CASSRDLKSYEQYF.

The gene calls are TRBV1 and TRBJ1-2; TRBD1, the table's D call, lacks a check against the DNA. TRBV1 is listed as a pseudogene. The CDR3 totals 16 residues. The CDR3 spells CTSSQERQRANYGYTF. DNA of the CDR3: TGCACCAGCAGCCAGGAAAGACAGCGCGCTAACTATGGCTACACCTTC.

V is TRBV6-1 and J is TRBJ2-7; D is ambiguous. This CDR3 has 12 residues. The V gene lost 4 bases and the J gene lost 6 bases, with 10 bases spanning the gap. The V gene's germline CDR1 is MNHNS and CDR2 SASEGT. In nucleotides, the CDR3 is TGTGCCAGCAGTGCCATGACTGGCGAGCAGTACTTC. Translating gives CASSAMTGEQYF.